The T cell receptor (beta chain) described here comes from a study of T cells after yellow fever vaccination. With 4 bases clipped from V and 7 bases from J, the junction kept 9 bases outside the gene matches. The germline V gene has CDR1 SGHNT and CDR2 YENEEA. This CDR3 has 17 residues. In this sample, this clonotype turned up a few times. By 5'RACE template switching, TCR cDNA was produced, with a universal primer site and UMIs added in the process. TCRdb reanalysed the 5' RACE reads using MiXCR and keeps one entry per CDR3 protein. This sample carries about 220,000 distinct CDR3 sequences, more than 6.5% of them seen once, and the ten largest clones take about 0.95%.

Sequencing was performed on CD4+ T cells sorted from PBMCs, taken on the day of the yellow fever booster vaccination. The source of this sequence is a man aged 25 to 40 who received the YFV17D yellow fever vaccine. This chain links TRBV11-3 with TRBJ2-1; 14 nucleotides agree with TRBD2. In DNA, the CDR3 is TGTGCCAGCAGCTCAGCTGGGACTAGCGGGGGAGGGAATGAGCAGTTCTTC. It codes for CASSSAGTSGGGNEQFF.